This T cell receptor (beta chain) was obtained from a study of T cells in Graves' hyperthyroidism and ophthalmopathy. Regarding the study as a whole: Peripheral blood also featured most of the thyroid clonotypes expanded above 0.001.

TCR beta CDR3 region amplification was performed from RNA transcripts. First-round RT-PCR of the TCR CDR3 relied on the HTBI primer set. TCRdb re-derived calls from the multiplex PCR reads in MiXCR, one entry per CDR3 protein. The table includes hundreds of thousands of distinct CDR3 sequences, 15% to 20% detected once. Together with thyroid ultrasound, orbital computed tomography, serum thyroxine and TRAb, clinical symptoms were used for diagnoses. This clonotype has ten or more counts. Antigen unknown. The sequenced sample consisted of blood. This sequence originates from a woman between 18 and 29 years old with Graves' hyperthyroidism.

CDR3 sequence (DNA): TGTGCCACCTTAGGGACAGGACCTCATGGCTACACCTTC. It encodes CATLGTGPHGYTF. V and J are TRBV12-3 or TRBV12-4 and TRBJ1-2; TRBD1 agrees at 8 bases. CDR3 size: 13 residues. J gave up 6 bases and V 10 bases, and 10 bases lay outside the gene matches.